Shown below are 26 T cell receptor beta chains from a single sample sequenced in a study of blood T cell repertoires in COVID-19. TCRdb's copy holds only in-frame clones and misses some; the assay was immunoSEQ multiplex PCR. The repertoire has 300,000 to 350,000 clones, 85% to 90% of them found once; the top ten carry approximately 1%. The sample comprised PBMCs or T cells enriched from blood (not recorded which). All receptors derive from a woman younger than 45 who had been exposed to COVID-19.

V is TRBV7-9 and J is TRBJ2-4; perhaps TRBD1 as D (6 bases). This CDR3 has 15 residues. The V and J ends lost 4 bases and 5 bases respectively, with 15 bases between them. Germline-derived CDR1 and CDR2 are SEHNR and FQNEAQ (reference sequence). DNA for the CDR3: TGTGCCAGCAGCTCACAACAGGGTTCCGAAAACATTCAGTACTTC. Its protein product is CASSSQQGSENIQYF.

This clone has a handful of counts. V is TRBV7-8 and J is TRBJ2-7; 10 positions match TRBD1. The CDR3 extends over 15 amino acids. V lost 3 bases and J lost 2; bases outside the gene matches: 4. Germline V CDR1 and CDR2: SGHVS, FQNEAQ. The CDR3 DNA is TGTGCCAGCAGCTTCCGGGACAGGGGCCCCTACGAGCAGTACTTC. Its protein is CASSFRDRGPYEQYF.

In this sample, this clone turned up once. The J gene is TRBJ1-1, the V gene TRBV19; 7 bases fit TRBD1. The CDR3 has 11 residues. Germline V lookup: CDR1 LNHDA, CDR2 SQIVND (reference sequence). J gave up 10 bases and V 7 bases, and 6 bases lay outside the gene matches. CDR3 protein: CASIGYRGAFF. CDR3 bases: TGTGCCAGTATCGGGTACAGGGGAGCTTTCTTT.

The chain has TRBV28 and TRBJ2-7; 12 positions agree with TRBD2. V shed 5 bases and J 6 bases; nucleotides not matched to a gene: 8. This CDR3 has 15 residues. CDR1 and CDR2 (germline): MDHEN, SYDVKM. CDR3 region: CASSLTSGRRGEQYF. CDR3 nucleotide sequence: TGTGCCAGCAGTCTGACTAGCGGGAGACGGGGCGAGCAGTACTTC. Complete variable domain (other parts from reference TRBV28 and TRBJ2-7): DVKVTQSSRYLVKRTGEKVFLECVQDMDHENMFWYRQDPGLGLRLIYFSYDVKMKEKGDIPEGYSVSREKKERFSLILESASTNQTSMYLCASSLTSGRRGEQYFGPGTRLTVT.

This clone was seen once. V gene TRBV28 combines with J gene TRBJ1-6; a possible D gene is TRBD1 (6 bases). CDR3 length equals 14 residues. The germline V gene has CDR1 MDHEN and CDR2 SYDVKM. V was pared by 5 bases and J by 5 bases, with 10 bases between. CDR3 amino acids: CASSPDRHNSPLHF. CDR3 sequence (DNA): TGTGCCAGCAGTCCCGACAGGCATAATTCACCCCTCCACTTT.

As regards this clone: At the DNA level, this CDR3 is encoded by other sequences in the same sample as well. The chain couples TRBV5-1 to TRBJ1-1; the D is unclear. V gave up 0 bases and J gave up 1 base, with 7 bases separating them. The V gene's germline CDR1 is SGHRS and CDR2 YFSETQ. This CDR3 spans 14 amino acids. CDR3 in DNA: TGCGCCAGCAGCTTGGTCGGAGGGAACACTGAAGCTTTCTTT. Protein: CASSLVGGNTEAFF. The full variable domain, with the rest looked up from reference TRBV5-1 and TRBJ1-1, is KAGVTQTPRYLIKTRGQQVTLSCSPISGHRSVSWYQQTPGQGLQFLFEYFSETQRNKGNFPGRFSGRQFSNSRSEMNVSTLELGDSALYLCASSLVGGNTEAFFGQGTRLTVV.

The CDR3 spells CASFTPGEYYGYTF. DNA of the CDR3: TGTGCCAGCTTCACACCAGGGGAGTACTATGGCTACACCTTC. This chain joins TRBV28 and TRBJ1-2, with a weak D call TRBD1 (6 bases). CDR1 MDHEN and CDR2 SYDVKM come from the germline V gene. The V end lost 8 bases, the J end lost 3 bases, and 16 bases lay between the germline ends. The CDR3 is 14 amino acids.

This clone has a single count. The chain recombines TRBV10-3 with TRBJ2-2; tentatively, D is TRBD1 (6 bases). Trimming took 8 bases from V and 2 from J, leaving 15 bases between them. CDR1 ENHRY and CDR2 SYGVKD come from the germline V gene. This CDR3 has 15 residues. CDR3: CAIADGQSNTGELFF. Written as DNA, the CDR3 is TGTGCCATCGCCGATGGACAGTCCAACACCGGGGAGCTGTTTTTT.

CDR3 DNA: TGCGCCAGCAGCTTGGCGGCTAGCGCCAATGAGCAGTTCTTC. As protein: CASSLAASANEQFF. The chain couples TRBV5-1 to TRBJ2-1; D might be TRBD2 (6 bases). Germline V gene sequence: CDR1 SGHRS, CDR2 YFSETQ. Trimming took off 0 bases at V and 6 bases at J, with 10 bases between the two ends. The CDR3 covers 14 residues.

The rearrangement links TRBV5-1 to TRBJ2-3, with 11 bases identical to TRBD2. After removal of 5 bases from V and 4 bases from J, the junction contained 3 bases not matched to a gene. The length of the CDR3 is 14 residues. Germline V gene lookup returns CDR1 SGHRS and CDR2 YFSETQ. CDR3: CASRTSGIADTQYF. The CDR3 DNA reads as TGCGCCAGCAGGACTAGCGGGATCGCAGATACGCAGTATTTT.

V and J are TRBV6-2 or TRBV6-3 and TRBJ2-7; D is perhaps TRBD2 (5 bases). V lost 5 bases and J 6 bases, leaving 17 bases between the germline ends. Germline values: CDR1 MNHEY, CDR2 SVGEGT. This CDR3 has 14 amino acids. The CDR3 DNA reads TGTGCCAGCAGTAGGACGATTGAGGGCTCCGAGCAGTACTTC. Its translation: CASSRTIEGSEQYF.

This clone has only a few counts. The chain has TRBV7-8 and TRBJ1-6; D gene unclear. Germline V gene lookup returns CDR1 SGHVS and CDR2 FQNEAQ. V lost 8 bases, J lost 0 bases, and 11 bases lay in between. The CDR3 is 15 amino acids. CDR3 in amino acids: CASGLVSSYNSPLHF. The CDR3 bases are TGTGCCAGCGGTCTGGTTAGCTCCTATAATTCACCCCTCCACTTT.

The chain combines TRBV29-1 with TRBJ2-3; 14 bases line up with TRBD2. Germline CDR1 is SQVTM and CDR2 is ANQGSEA. The CDR3 is made up of 19 amino acids. V shed 2 bases and J 2 bases; nucleotides not matched to a gene: 12. The CDR3 region has the DNA TGCAGCGTTGAAACACCGCCCGGGACTAGCGGGAGTTCCACAGATACGCAGTATTTT. Amino acids: CSVETPPGTSGSSTDTQYF.

The chain combines TRBV9 with TRBJ2-3, with 11 bases matching TRBD2. Trimming at V came to 2 bases and at J to 2 bases, leaving 4 bases not matched to a gene. Germline V gene sequence: CDR1 SGDLS, CDR2 YYNGEE. The CDR3 is made up of 16 amino acids. CDR3 protein: CASSVGTSGDTDTQYF. DNA for the CDR3: TGTGCCAGCAGCGTCGGGACTAGCGGAGACACAGATACGCAGTATTTT.

The chain carries TRBV5-5 and TRBJ2-5, with D possibly matching TRBD2 (6 bases). Looked up from germline, CDR1 is SGHKS and CDR2 is YYEKEE (reference sequence). Deletions cut 3 bases from V and 4 bases from J, with 13 bases between. The CDR3 is made up of 14 amino acids. This CDR3 is CASSWRGYGETQYF. The DNA for the CDR3 is TGTGCCAGCAGCTGGAGGGGCTACGGAGAGACCCAGTACTTC.

The V and J genes are TRBV29-1 and TRBJ1-2; 9 bases are shared with TRBD1. Germline CDR1 reads SQVTM; CDR2 reads ANQGSEA. J was trimmed by 7 bases and V by 6 bases; bases with no gene match: 9. This CDR3 is 13 amino acids long. CDR3 in amino acids: CSVENRGRGGYTF. CDR3 nucleotide sequence: TGCAGCGTGGAAAACAGGGGGCGAGGTGGCTACACCTTC.

The V gene is TRBV3-1 (or the pseudogene TRBV3-2), the J gene TRBJ1-1; perhaps TRBD1 as D (6 bases). Germline assignment: CDR1 LGHDT and CDR2 YNNKEL (reference sequence). The ends were cut back, 4 bases at V and 3 bases at J, with 12 bases in the middle. This CDR3 region has 14 residues. The CDR3 DNA reads as TGTGCCAGCAGCCGGACAGTTTTTCACACTGAAGCTTTCTTT. This gives the protein CASSRTVFHTEAFF.

Points on this clone: At one end the junction does not follow the germline gene, possibly because of a read error. The V and J genes are TRBV5-8 and TRBJ2-7; possibly TRBD2 for D (5 bases). CDR3 length equals 11 residues. Looked up from germline, CDR1 is SGHTS and CDR2 is YDEGEE. CDR3 sequence (DNA): TGTGCCAGCACCCTCCGGGGTCCCCTCCTCTTC. It encodes CASTLRGPLLF.

The chain has TRBV10-2 and TRBJ2-3, with 12 bases fitting TRBD2. The CDR3 is made up of 19 amino acids. The V and J ends lost 6 bases and 0 bases, in that order; junction bases with no gene match: 13. Germline V lookup: CDR1 WSHSY, CDR2 SAAADI. The CDR3 DNA reads as TGCGCCAGCAGCGGCTGGCTAGCGGGAGGGCCTGGTAGCACAGATACGCAGTATTTT. This translates into CASSGWLAGGPGSTDTQYF.

This clone was observed many times. The chain links TRBV19 to TRBJ2-7; the match to TRBD1 covers 8 bases. This CDR3 contains 15 residues. Germline CDR1 reads LNHDA; CDR2 reads SQIVND (reference sequence). Unmatched junction bases numbered 10, after V lost 6 bases and J lost 3 bases. CDR3 coding DNA: TGTGCCAGTAGCCAGCTCCGGGACAGGAGCTACGAGCAGTACTTC. Translating gives CASSQLRDRSYEQYF.

The chain employs TRBV24-1 and TRBJ2-3; 8 bases line up with TRBD1. Trimming removed 4 bases from V and 1 base from J; junction bases left unmatched: 6. The germline CDR1 and CDR2 sequences are KGHDR and SFDVKD. The CDR3 totals 16 residues. The chain's CDR3 is CATSDPGQGRTDTQYF. CDR3 in DNA: TGTGCCACCAGTGACCCCGGACAGGGCCGCACAGATACGCAGTATTTT.

A single count supports this clone. The chain combines TRBV11-2 with TRBJ2-7; 8 positions agree with TRBD1. The junction had 7 bases not matched to a gene; V was cut back by 5 bases and J by 1 base. Germline V gene lookup returns CDR1 SGHAT and CDR2 FQNNGV. This CDR3 is 15 amino acids long. Here the CDR3 DNA reads TGTGCCAGCAGCGCCCCGGGACAGGCGTCCTACGAGCAGTACTTC. It codes for CASSAPGQASYEQYF.

The rearrangement links TRBV28 to TRBJ2-1; TRBD1 agrees at 9 bases. The CDR3 length is 16 residues. Per germline, CDR1 MDHEN and CDR2 SYDVKM. Trimming cost V 6 bases and J 4 bases; bases outside gene matches: 10. Here the CDR3 DNA reads TGTGCCAGCAGCTGGACGGGACAGGGAGGGTACAATGAGCAGTTCTTC. Translated, it gives CASSWTGQGGYNEQFF.

The rearrangement joins TRBV19 to TRBJ2-1; TRBD2 agrees at 13 bases. The CDR3 extends over 16 amino acids. The V gene's germline CDR1 is LNHDA and CDR2 SQIVND (reference sequence). J lost 6 bases, V lost 5 bases, and 7 bases had no gene match. This CDR3 is CASSGPRLAGGNEQFF. Written as DNA, the CDR3 is TGTGCCAGTAGTGGCCCCAGACTAGCGGGGGGCAATGAGCAGTTCTTC. Variable domain in full (rest from reference TRBV19 and TRBJ2-1): DGGITQSPKYLFRKEGQNVTLSCEQNLNHDAMYWYRQDPGQGLRLIYYSQIVNDFQKGDIAEGYSVSREKKESFPLTVTSAQKNPTAFYLCASSGPRLAGGNEQFFGPGTRLTVL.

V gene TRBV19 combines with J gene TRBJ2-2; 9 bases match TRBD1. After removal of 8 bases from V and 4 bases from J, the junction contained 8 bases not matched to a gene. Germline values: CDR1 LNHDA, CDR2 SQIVND (reference sequence). This CDR3 region has 15 residues. CDR3 in amino acids: CASRRDRVPTGELFF. Here the CDR3 DNA reads TGTGCCAGTCGTCGGGACAGGGTCCCCACCGGGGAGCTGTTTTTT.

A few counts support this clone. This chain uses TRBV14 with TRBJ1-1; 8 positions match TRBD1. Germline V gene data show CDR1 as SGHDN and CDR2 as FVKESK. This CDR3 region has 15 residues. With 4 bases clipped from V and 3 bases from J, the junction kept 7 bases outside the gene matches. The CDR3 DNA is TGTGCCAGCAGCCTACGGACAGGGAAGGACACTGAAGCTTTCTTT. It encodes CASSLRTGKDTEAFF.